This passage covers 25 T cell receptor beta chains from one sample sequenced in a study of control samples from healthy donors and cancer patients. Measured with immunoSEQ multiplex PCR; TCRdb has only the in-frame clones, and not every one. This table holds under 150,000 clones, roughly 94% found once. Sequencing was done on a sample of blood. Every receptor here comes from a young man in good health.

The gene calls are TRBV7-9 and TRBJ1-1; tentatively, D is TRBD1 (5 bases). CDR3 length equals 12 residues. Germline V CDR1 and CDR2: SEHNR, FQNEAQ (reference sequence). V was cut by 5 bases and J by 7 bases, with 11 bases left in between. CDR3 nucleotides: TGTGCCAGCAGCCTGGGGGTTTATGAAGCTTTCTTT. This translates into CASSLGVYEAFF.

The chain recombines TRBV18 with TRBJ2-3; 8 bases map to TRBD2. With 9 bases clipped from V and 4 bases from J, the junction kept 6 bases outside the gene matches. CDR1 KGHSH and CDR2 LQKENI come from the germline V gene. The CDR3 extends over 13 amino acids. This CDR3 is CASVAGNADTQYF. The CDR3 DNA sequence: TGTGCCAGTGTAGCGGGGAACGCAGATACGCAGTATTTT.

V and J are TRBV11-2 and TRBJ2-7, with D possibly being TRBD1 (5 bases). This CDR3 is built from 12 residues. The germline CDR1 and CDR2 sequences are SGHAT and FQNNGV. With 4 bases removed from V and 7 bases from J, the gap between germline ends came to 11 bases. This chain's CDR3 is CASSSDSGEQYF. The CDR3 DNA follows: TGTGCCAGCAGCTCTGACAGTGGGGAGCAGTACTTC. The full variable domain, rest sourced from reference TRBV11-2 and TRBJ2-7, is EAGVAQSPRYKIIEKRQSVAFWCNPISGHATLYWYQQILGQGPKLLIQFQNNGVVDDSQLPKDRFSAERLKGVDSTLKIQPAKLEDSAVYLCASSSDSGEQYFGPGTRLTVT.

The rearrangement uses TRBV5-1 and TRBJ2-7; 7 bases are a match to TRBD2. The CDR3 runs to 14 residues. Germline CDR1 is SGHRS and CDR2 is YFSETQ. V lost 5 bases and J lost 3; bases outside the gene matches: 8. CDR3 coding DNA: TGCGCCAGCAGGGGGGGGTCCTTCGACTACGAGCAGTACTTC. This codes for CASRGGSFDYEQYF.

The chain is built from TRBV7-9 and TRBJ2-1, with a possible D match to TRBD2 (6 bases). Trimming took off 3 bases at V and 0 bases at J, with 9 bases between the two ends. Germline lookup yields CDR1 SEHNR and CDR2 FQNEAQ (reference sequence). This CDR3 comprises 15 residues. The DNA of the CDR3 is TGTGCCAGCAGCTTGGCGGGGAGCTCCTACAATGAGCAGTTCTTC. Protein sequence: CASSLAGSSYNEQFF. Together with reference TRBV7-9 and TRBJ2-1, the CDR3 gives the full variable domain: DTGVSQNPRHKITKRGQNVTFRCDPISEHNRLYWYRQTLGQGPEFLTYFQNEAQLEKSRLLSDRFSAERPKGSFSTLEIQRTEQGDSAMYLCASSLAGSSYNEQFFGPGTRLTVL.

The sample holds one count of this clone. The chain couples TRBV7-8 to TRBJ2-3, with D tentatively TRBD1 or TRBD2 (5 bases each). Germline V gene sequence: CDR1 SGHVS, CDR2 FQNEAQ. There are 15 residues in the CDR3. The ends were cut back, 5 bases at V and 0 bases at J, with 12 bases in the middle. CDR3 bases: TGTGCCAGCAGCCGGACGGGACGCAGCACAGATACGCAGTATTTT. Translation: CASSRTGRSTDTQYF. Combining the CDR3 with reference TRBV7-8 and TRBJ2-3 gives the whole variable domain GAGVSQSPRYKVAKRGQDVALRCDPISGHVSLFWYQQALGQGPEFLTYFQNEAQLDKSGLPSDRFFAERPEGSVSTLKIQRTQQEDSAVYLCASSRTGRSTDTQYFGPGTRLTVL.

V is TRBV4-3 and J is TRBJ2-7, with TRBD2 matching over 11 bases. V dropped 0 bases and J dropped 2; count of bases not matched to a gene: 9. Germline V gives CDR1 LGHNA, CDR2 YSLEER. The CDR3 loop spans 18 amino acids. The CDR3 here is CASSQDRQGLAVTYEQYF. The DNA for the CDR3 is TGCGCCAGCAGCCAAGATAGACAGGGACTAGCGGTGACCTACGAGCAGTACTTC.

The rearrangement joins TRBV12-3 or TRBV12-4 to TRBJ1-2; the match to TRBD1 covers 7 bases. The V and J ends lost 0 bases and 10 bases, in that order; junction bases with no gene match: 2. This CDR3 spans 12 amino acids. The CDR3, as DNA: TGTGCCAGCAGTTTAGCGGACAGGATCTACACCTTC. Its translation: CASSLADRIYTF.

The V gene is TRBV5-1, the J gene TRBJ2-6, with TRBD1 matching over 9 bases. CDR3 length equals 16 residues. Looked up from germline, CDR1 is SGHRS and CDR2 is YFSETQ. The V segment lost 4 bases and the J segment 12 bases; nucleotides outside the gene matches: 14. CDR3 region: CASSQTPFRDRVVLTF. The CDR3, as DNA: TGCGCCAGCAGCCAAACTCCTTTCCGGGACAGGGTCGTCCTGACTTTC.

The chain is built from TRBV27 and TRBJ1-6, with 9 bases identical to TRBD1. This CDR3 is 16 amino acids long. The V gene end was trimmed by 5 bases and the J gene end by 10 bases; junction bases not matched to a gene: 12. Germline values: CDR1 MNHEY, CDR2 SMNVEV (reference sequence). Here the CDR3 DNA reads TGTGCCAGCAGTCGCGAGGGGGGACAGGGTAAATCACCCCTCCACTTT. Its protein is CASSREGGQGKSPLHF.

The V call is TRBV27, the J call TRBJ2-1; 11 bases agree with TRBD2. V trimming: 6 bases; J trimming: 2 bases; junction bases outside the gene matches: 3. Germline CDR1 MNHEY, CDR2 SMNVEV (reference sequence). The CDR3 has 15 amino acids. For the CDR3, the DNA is TGTGCCAGCAGGAGTAGCGGGGGGGCCTACAATGAGCAGTTCTTC. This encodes CASRSSGGAYNEQFF.

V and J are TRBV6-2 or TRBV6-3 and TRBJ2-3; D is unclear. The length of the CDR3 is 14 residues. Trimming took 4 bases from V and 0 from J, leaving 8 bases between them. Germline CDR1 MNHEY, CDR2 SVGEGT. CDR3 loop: CASSSGPSTDTQYF. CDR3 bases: TGTGCCAGCAGTTCCGGCCCTAGCACAGATACGCAGTATTTT.

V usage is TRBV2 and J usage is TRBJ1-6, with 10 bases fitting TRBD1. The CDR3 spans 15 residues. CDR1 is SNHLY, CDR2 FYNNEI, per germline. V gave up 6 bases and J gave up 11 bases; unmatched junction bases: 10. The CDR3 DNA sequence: TGTGCCAGCAGCGACGAAGGACAGGGGGTAACACCCCTCCACTTT. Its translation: CASSDEGQGVTPLHF. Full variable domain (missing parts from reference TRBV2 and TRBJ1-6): EPEVTQTPSHQVTQMGQEVILRCVPISNHLYFYWYRQILGQKVEFLVSFYNNEISEKSEIFDDQFSVERPDGSNFTLKIRSTKLEDSAMYFCASSDEGQGVTPLHFGNGTRLTVT.

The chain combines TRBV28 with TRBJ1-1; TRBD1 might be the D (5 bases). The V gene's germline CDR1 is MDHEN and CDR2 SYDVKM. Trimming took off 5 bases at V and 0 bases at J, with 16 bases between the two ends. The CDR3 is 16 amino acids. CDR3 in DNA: TGTGCCAGCAGTCCACTCCTGACAGATTTGAACACTGAAGCTTTCTTT. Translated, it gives CASSPLLTDLNTEAFF.

The CDR3 nucleotides read TGTGCCAGCAGCTTGGCCGGGGCCCGTGAAGCTTTCTTT. Translating gives CASSLAGAREAFF. The chain employs TRBV5-6 and TRBJ1-1; TRBD1 might be the D (5 bases). Germline V gene lookup returns CDR1 SGHDT and CDR2 YYEEEE. The CDR3 consists of 13 residues. The V and J ends lost 0 bases and 7 bases respectively, with 10 bases between them.

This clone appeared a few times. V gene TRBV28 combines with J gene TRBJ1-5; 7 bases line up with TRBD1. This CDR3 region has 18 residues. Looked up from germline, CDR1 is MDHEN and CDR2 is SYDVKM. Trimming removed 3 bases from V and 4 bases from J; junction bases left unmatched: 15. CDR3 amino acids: CASSFPRQGGRRNQPQHF. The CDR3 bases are TGTGCCAGCAGTTTCCCCCGGCAGGGGGGCCGTCGGAATCAGCCCCAGCATTTT.

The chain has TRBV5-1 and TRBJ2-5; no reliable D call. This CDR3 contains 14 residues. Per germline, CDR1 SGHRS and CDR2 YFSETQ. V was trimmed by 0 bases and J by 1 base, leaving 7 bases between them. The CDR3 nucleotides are TGCGCCAGCAGCTTGGGTGTAAGCCAAGAGACCCAGTACTTC. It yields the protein CASSLGVSQETQYF.

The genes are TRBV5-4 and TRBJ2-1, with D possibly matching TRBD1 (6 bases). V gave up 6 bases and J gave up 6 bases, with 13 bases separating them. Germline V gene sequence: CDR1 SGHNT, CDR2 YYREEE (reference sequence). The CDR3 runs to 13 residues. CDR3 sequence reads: CASTKDRLNEQFF. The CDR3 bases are TGTGCCAGCACTAAGGACAGACTCAATGAGCAGTTCTTC.

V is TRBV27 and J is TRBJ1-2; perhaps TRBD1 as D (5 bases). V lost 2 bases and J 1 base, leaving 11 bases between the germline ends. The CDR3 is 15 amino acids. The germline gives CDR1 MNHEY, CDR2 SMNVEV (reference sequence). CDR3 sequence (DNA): TGTGCCAGCAGTTTACTTGGGGCGAATAACTATGGCTACACCTTC. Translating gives CASSLLGANNYGYTF.

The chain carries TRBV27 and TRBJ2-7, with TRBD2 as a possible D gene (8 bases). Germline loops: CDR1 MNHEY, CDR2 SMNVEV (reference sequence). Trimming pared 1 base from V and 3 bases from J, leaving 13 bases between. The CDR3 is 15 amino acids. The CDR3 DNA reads TGTGCCAGCAGTTTATACGGGGGGGACAGCTACGAGCAGTACTTC. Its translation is CASSLYGGDSYEQYF.

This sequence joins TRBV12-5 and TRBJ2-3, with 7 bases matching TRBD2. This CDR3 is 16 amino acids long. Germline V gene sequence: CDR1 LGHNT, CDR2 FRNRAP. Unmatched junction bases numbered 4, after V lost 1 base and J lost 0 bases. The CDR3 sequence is CASGLEAGISTDTQYF. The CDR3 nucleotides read TGTGCTAGTGGTTTGGAAGCGGGGATTAGCACAGATACGCAGTATTTT.

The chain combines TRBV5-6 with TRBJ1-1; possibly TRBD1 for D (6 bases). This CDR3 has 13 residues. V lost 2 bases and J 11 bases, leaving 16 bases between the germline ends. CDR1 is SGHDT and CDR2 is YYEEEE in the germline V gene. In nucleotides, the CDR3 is TGTGCCAGCAGCTTACAGGAGGGTACAGGGGCTTTCTTT. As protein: CASSLQEGTGAFF.

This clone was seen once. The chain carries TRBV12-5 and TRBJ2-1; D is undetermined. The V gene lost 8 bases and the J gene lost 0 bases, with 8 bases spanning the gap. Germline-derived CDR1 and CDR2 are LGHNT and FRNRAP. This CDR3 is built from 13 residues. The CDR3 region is CASRKPSYNEQFF. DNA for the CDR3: TGTGCTAGTCGAAAACCCTCCTACAATGAGCAGTTCTTC.

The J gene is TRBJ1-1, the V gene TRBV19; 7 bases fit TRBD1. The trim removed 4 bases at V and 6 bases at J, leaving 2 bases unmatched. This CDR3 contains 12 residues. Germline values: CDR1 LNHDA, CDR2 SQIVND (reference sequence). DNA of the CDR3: TGTGCCAGTAGTAGGGGACAGCCTGAAGCTTTCTTT. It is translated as CASSRGQPEAFF.

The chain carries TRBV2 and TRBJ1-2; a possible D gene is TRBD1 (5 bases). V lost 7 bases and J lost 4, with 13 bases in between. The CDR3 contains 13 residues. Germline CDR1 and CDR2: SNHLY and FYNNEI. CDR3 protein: CASTRGSGYGYTF. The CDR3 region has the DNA TGTGCCAGCACGAGGGGAAGCGGCTATGGCTACACCTTC.